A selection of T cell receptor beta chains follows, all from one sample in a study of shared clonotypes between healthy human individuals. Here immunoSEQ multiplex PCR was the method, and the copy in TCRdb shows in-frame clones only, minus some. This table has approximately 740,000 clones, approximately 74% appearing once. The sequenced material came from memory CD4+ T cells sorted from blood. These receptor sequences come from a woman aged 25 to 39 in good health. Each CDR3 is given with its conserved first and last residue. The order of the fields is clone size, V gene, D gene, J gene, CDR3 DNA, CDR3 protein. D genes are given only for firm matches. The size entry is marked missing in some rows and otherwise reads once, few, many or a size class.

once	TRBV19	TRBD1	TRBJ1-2	TGTGCCAGTAGTATCCTTGGGACAGATTTTTATGGCTACACCTTC	CASSILGTDFYGYTF
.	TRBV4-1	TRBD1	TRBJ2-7	TGCGCCAGCAGCCAAGAGGCTGGGACAGGGGGGTACTACGAGCAGTACTTC	CASSQEAGTGGYYEQYF
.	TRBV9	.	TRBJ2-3	TGTGCCAGCAGCGCACAGGGCTACACAGATACGCAGTATTTT	CASSAQGYTDTQYF
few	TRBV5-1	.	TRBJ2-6	TGCGCCAGCAGACCCAGTCCTGGGGCCAACGTCCTGACTTTC	CASRPSPGANVLTF
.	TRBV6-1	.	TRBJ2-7	TGTGCCAGCAGTGACCCCGGGGCCTACGAGCAGTACTTC	CASSDPGAYEQYF
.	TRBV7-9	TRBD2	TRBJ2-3	TGTGCCAGCAGCCCCGGGGGGAATACGCAGTATTTT	CASSPGGNTQYF
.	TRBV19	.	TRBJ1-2	TGTGCCAGTAGCCCCGCAGGAGGCTATGGCTACACCTTC	CASSPAGGYGYTF
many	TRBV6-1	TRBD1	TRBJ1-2	TGTGCCAGCAGCCAGGACAGGGCCTCATATGGCTACACCTTC	CASSQDRASYGYTF
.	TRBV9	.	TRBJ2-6	TGTGCCAGCAGCCCCCGCCCGCAGGGTTCTGGGGCCAACGTCCTGACTTTC	CASSPRPQGSGANVLTF
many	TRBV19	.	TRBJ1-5	TGTGCCAGTAGTATTTGGGTGAGGCAGCCCCAGCATTTT	CASSIWVRQPQHF
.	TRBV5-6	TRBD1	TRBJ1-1	TGTGCCAGCCTCTGGAGACAGGGGGCTGGTGGGACTGAAGCTTTCTTT	CASLWRQGAGGTEAFF
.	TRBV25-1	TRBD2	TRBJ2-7	TGTGCCAGCTCAGCGGGAACGCCACCTCCCGAGCAGTACTTC	CASSAGTPPPEQYF
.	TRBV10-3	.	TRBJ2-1	TGTGCCATCAGTGGGGGGCGGGAGTGGGCCTACAATGAGCAGTTCTTC	CAISGGREWAYNEQFF
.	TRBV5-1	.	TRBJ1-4	TGCGCCAGCAGCTCGGGCGGGACCGGGAGCGGGGAAAAACTGTTTTTT	CASSSGGTGSGEKLFF
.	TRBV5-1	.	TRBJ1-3	TGCGCCAGCAGTCACCAGGGGTCGAGTTCTGGAAACACCATATATTTT	CASSHQGSSSGNTIYF
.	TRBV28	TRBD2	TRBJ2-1	TGTGCCAGCAGTCGAGGGAGACTAGCGGGAGATGAGCAGTTCTTC	CASSRGRLAGDEQFF
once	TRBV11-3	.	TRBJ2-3	TGTGCCAGCAGCTTAGAAGGTTATCATACGCAGTATTTT	CASSLEGYHTQYF
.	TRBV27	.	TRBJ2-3	TGTGCCAGCAGTTTAGTCTTGGGAGATACGCAGTATTTT	CASSLVLGDTQYF
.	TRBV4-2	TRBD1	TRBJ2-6	TGTGCCAGCAGCCAAGATCGAAGGACAGGGGGCGCTGGGGCCAACGTCCTGACTTTC	CASSQDRRTGGAGANVLTF
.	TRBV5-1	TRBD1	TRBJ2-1	TGCGCCAGCAGCCCTCTAGACAGGGGGGGACACAATGAGCAGTTCTTC	CASSPLDRGGHNEQFF
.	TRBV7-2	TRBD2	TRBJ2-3	TGTGCCAGCAGCTTGAAAGCGGGGAGCACAGATACGCAGTATTTT	CASSLKAGSTDTQYF
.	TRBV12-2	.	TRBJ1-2	TGTGCAAGTCGCAACCCTACCCATGGGGTACCGATAGACAGGGCAAGTGGCTACACCTTC	CASRNPTHGVPIDRASGYTF
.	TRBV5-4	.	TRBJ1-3	TGTGCCAGCAGCTTGGCCCCCACGGGGGTTGGAAACACCATATATTTT	CASSLAPTGVGNTIYF
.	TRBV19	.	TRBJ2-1	TGTGCCAGTAGTATGTCGCAGGGATGGAATGAGCAGTTCTTC	CASSMSQGWNEQFF
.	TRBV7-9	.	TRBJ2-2	TGTGCCAGCAGTCTACCGAGACCAAACACCGGGGAGCTGTTTTTT	CASSLPRPNTGELFF
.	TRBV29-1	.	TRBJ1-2	TGCAGCGTTACCAGGGGCCAGGGCTATGGCTACACCTTC	CSVTRGQGYGYTF
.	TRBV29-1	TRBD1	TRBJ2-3	TGCAGCGGGACCGGGACAGGGAGGTGGGATACGCAGTATTTT	CSGTGTGRWDTQYF
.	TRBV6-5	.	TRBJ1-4	TGTGCCAGCAGTCCGGGGGTGAGGGAAAAACTGTTTTTT	CASSPGVREKLFF
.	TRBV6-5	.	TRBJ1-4	TGTGCCAGCAGCACCGGGCTGAGTTCCGAAAAACTGTTTTTT	CASSTGLSSEKLFF
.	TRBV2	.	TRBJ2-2	TGTGCCAGCAGCGAACTTGGGACCGGGGAGCTGTTTTTT	CASSELGTGELFF
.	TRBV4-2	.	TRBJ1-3	TGTGCCAGCAGCCAAGATGGGGGGAGAGTGAGGGGAAACACCATATATTTT	CASSQDGGRVRGNTIYF
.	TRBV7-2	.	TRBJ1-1	TGTGCCAGCAGCTTAGCGTCCGGGGAGGCCACTGAAGCTTTCTTT	CASSLASGEATEAFF
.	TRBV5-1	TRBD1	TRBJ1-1	TGCGCCAGCAGCTCCGGGACAGTCGGCACTGAAGCTTTCTTT	CASSSGTVGTEAFF
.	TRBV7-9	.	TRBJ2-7	TGTGCCAGTACACTCGGGGGCGAGCAGTACTTC	CASTLGGEQYF
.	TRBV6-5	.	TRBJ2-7	TGTGCCAGCAGTTACGGGAGAGCGGACGAGCAGTACTTC	CASSYGRADEQYF
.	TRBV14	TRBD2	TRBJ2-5	TGTGCCAGCAGCCATGGGACTAGCTCACTAGTGGCCCAGTACTTC	CASSHGTSSLVAQYF
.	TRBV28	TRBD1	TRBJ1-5	TGTGCCAGCAGCCAATACGATACAGGGGCAGGGAGCAATCAGCCCCAGCATTTT	CASSQYDTGAGSNQPQHF
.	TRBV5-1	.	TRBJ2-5	TGCGCCAGCAGCTTGCAGGTCCAAGAGACCCAGTACTTC	CASSLQVQETQYF
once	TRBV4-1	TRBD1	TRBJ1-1	TGCGCCAGCAGCCTCCGGCCCCAACAGGGGGCTCCTGAAGCTTTCTTT	CASSLRPQQGAPEAFF
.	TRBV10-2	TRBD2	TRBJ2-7	TGCGCCAGCAGTGGACGGGGGGACTACGAGCAGTACTTC	CASSGRGDYEQYF
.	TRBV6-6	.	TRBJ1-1	TGTGCCAGCAGTTACGGCCTGCTGAACACTGAAGCTTTCTTT	CASSYGLLNTEAFF
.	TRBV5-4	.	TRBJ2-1	TGTGCCAGCAGCACCGCCAATGAGCAGTTCTTC	CASSTANEQFF
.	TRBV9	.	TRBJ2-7	TGTGCCAGCAGCGGCCTATCAGGGGCCGAGCAGTACTTC	CASSGLSGAEQYF
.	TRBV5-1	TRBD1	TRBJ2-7	TGCGCCAGCACACTAGACAGGGGCTACGAGCAGTACTTC	CASTLDRGYEQYF
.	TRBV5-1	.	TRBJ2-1	TGCGCCAGCAGCCTTGGGGGTCTGGACAATGAGCAGTTCTTC	CASSLGGLDNEQFF
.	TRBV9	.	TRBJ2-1	TGTGCCAGCAGCGTAGTGGCAGGGAGTCACAATGAGCAGTTCTTC	CASSVVAGSHNEQFF